This T cell receptor beta chain emerged from a study of early T cells in non-severe SARS-CoV-2 infection. Background on the study: Sequencing of bulk RNA from unsorted whole blood was done, without chain pairing.

The CDR3 loop spans 11 amino acids. V trimming: 5 bases; J trimming: 10 bases; junction bases outside the gene matches: 4. The TCR library protocol was used to attach unique molecular identifiers. These identifiers were attached to individual cDNA molecules. TCRdb called the 5' RACE reads again in MiXCR, with one record for every CDR3 protein. The sample carries about 80,000 distinct CDR3 sequences, 11% to 15% recorded once. Sequenced sample: whole blood. The TCR comes from an adult who was a healthcare worker with PCR-confirmed SARS-CoV-2 infection or an uninfected control (not recorded which). The chain links TRBV12-3 or TRBV12-4 to TRBJ1-1; 7 bases are shared with TRBD1. The DNA of the CDR3 is TGTGCCAGCAGTGACAGGGTCCCAGCTTTCTTT. Its protein is CASSDRVPAFF.